Given below is one T cell receptor (beta chain) in context. Its antigen is still unknown. The identical CDR3 is also encoded by other nucleotide sequences in the sample. These data originate in a study of shared clonotypes between healthy human individuals. The overall study: Per donor, CD8 memory used one plate, CD8 naive used two, CD4 memory used three and CD4 naive used three. Study-level findings and limits: Lower generation probabilities were found for non-shared clonotypes than for those shared by all four donors.

V gave up 5 bases and J gave up 4 bases; unmatched junction bases: 8. The germline V gene has CDR1 SGHVS and CDR2 FQNEAQ. CDR3 size: 14 residues. Naivety among CD8 cells was defined by CD45RO negativity and positive CCR7 selection, thereby excluding terminally differentiated effector memory CD45RA+ cells. Sorted-subset replicate PCR reactions were performed with approximately 180 ng DNA, corresponding to roughly 27,000 T cell genomes. Original analysis: Filtering differed for immunoSEQ, which gave only junction sequences without quality scores. Using immunoSEQ multiplex PCR, the repertoire was profiled, and TCRdb retains in-frame clones only, with some absent. The V and J calls and clone size come from that table; D and trimming were worked out from the DNA. The repertoire holds hundreds of thousands of clones, with 95% as singletons.

The sequenced sample consisted of naive CD8+ T cells sorted from blood. The V call is TRBV7-8, the J call TRBJ2-7, with 7 nucleotides matching TRBD1. The receptor was isolated from a woman aged 25 to 39 in good health. CDR3 sequence reads: CASSENRGLYEQYF. DNA of the CDR3: TGTGCCAGCAGCGAAAACAGGGGCCTATACGAGCAGTACTTC. The full variable domain, with the rest looked up from reference TRBV7-8 and TRBJ2-7, is GAGVSQSPRYKVAKRGQDVALRCDPISGHVSLFWYQQALGQGPEFLTYFQNEAQLDKSGLPSDRFFAERPEGSVSTLKIQRTQQEDSAVYLCASSENRGLYEQYFGPGTRLTVT.